The source of this T cell receptor (beta chain) is a study of CD8 T cells in Susac syndrome (dated by TCRdb to the late 2010s). Study-wide context: Among the sequenced Susac syndrome patients, more than five had clinically active disease and roughly eight were in clinical remission. Repertoire sequencing was used to test whether CD8+ T cell activation and differentiation in Susac syndrome was antigen driven. The study compared CD8+ T cell repertoire clonality among about a dozen healthy donors, some 14 Susac syndrome patients and roughly 16 multiple sclerosis patients. At blood withdrawal, Susac syndrome patients were either therapy-naive, taking corticosteroids (in some cases with IVIg as well), or taking IVIg alone.

Peripheral blood CD8+ and CD4+ T cells from healthy donors, Susac syndrome patients and multiple sclerosis patients were profiled by high-throughput TCR beta sequencing. The Susac syndrome patients fulfilled recently defined diagnostic criteria for either definite or probable disease. Bulk CD8+ and CD4+ T cells were purified by magnetic negative isolation, whereas CD8+ TEMRA cells were enriched by FACS. Blood was collected in EDTA tubes and processed within 24 hours, with PBMCs isolated through density gradient centrifugation. PBMCs destined for TCR sequencing were cryopreserved in liquid nitrogen and later thawed in a 37 °C water bath. Purity of sorted or isolated CD4+, CD8+ and CD8+ TEMRA cells was at least 90%. RNA was extracted using the RNeasy kit, and roughly 0.5 to 1 microgram was reverse transcribed with random hexamers. The immunoSEQ multiplex PCR assay, covering 54 Vbeta and 13 Jbeta segments, was used to amplify TCR beta CDR3 regions. PCR amplification bias was corrected by using a synthetic template baseline for primer optimization and computational correction. The published analysis was carried out like this. Only productive sequences were kept, with reads annotated to V, D and J genes according to IMGT and analyzed in immunoSEQ Analyzer. To calculate clonality, Shannon entropy was normalized by log2 of the number of productive unique sequences and then subtracted from one. Public and private clones were assessed among the 100 most prevalent clones of each patient and control. Clones were defined as Susac-specific if absent from the healthy and MS cohorts, from 1052 published viral clones and from other ImmuneACCESS disease sequences. In TCRdb, the public reads were trimmed at Q25 with fastp and aligned with MiXCR, with productive beta chains retained. Under each unique CDR3 protein, matching rows form one entry showing the most common genes and DNA. In this record, the V and J calls reflect TCRdb's handling and not the investigators' own analysis. The sample table records some 200,000 distinct CDR3 sequences; approximately 95% of these occur just once. The biggest ten clones account for about 0.15% of the sample.

As encoded in the germline V gene (reference sequence), CDR1 is DFQATT while CDR2 is SNEGSKA. V lost 0 bases and J lost 3 bases, and the count of bases not matched to a germline gene is 7. The CDR3, cysteine through phenylalanine, is 15 amino acids long. Left in the record is the CDR3 DNA by itself, 45 bases read in frame from the first base. This clonotype was picked up one time. This receptor's antigen is unknown. Qualities for individual bases were not recorded, and no much larger clone is one base off. A single read offers scant evidence. What the research found in general, with its limitations: The number of individuals in the TCR sequencing and HLA analysis was acknowledged as relatively small. Clonal expansion was observed in Susac syndrome CD8+ repertoires, with the highest expansion in CD8+ TEMRA cells and greater expansion in clinically active than in remitting patients. In the total CD8+ and CD8+ TEMRA repertoires, approximately 16 and five Susac-specific public clones, respectively, were identified.

Input material: CD8+ T cells from PBMCs. The sequence joins TRBV20-1 to TRBJ1-2; TRBD1 lines up with 7 middle nucleotides. The TCR comes from a human donor with Susac syndrome. The CDR3 protein: CSARDLGGGDYGYTF. In nucleotides, the sequence is TGCAGTGCTAGAGATCTCGGAGGGGGCGACTATGGCTACACCTTC.